This TCR beta chain was retrieved from a study of response to subunit inactivated influenza vaccine. CDR1 is SQVTM and CDR2 is ANQGSEA in the germline V gene. The CDR3 consists of 12 residues. The V gene end was trimmed by 5 bases and the J gene end by 7 bases; junction bases not matched to a gene: 6. Study-level points and caveats: After each seasonal influenza vaccination, few new T cells are recruited, the authors suggested.

This clonotype appeared a few times. Antigen unknown. TCRdb passed the RT-PCR reads through MiXCR, listing each CDR3 protein once. The data contain 610,000 or so distinct CDR3 sequences, about 15% of them singletons. The receptor comes from a man aged 50 to 59 who received an inactivated influenza vaccine. V gene TRBV29-1 combines with J gene TRBJ2-7; 9 nucleotides agree with TRBD1. The sequences come from PBMCs from blood, collected 11 to 12 days after vaccination. The CDR3, as DNA: TGCAGCGTTTGGGACAGGGATGGGGAGCAGTACTTC. It translates to CSVWDRDGEQYF.